This TCR beta chain is from a study of metastatic and nonmetastatic thyroid tumors. Overall study: Malignant thyroid and benign thyroid patients provided blood and tumor or nodule tissue whose repertoires were compared. Study conclusions and caveats: Malignant thyroid tumors reportedly had TCR beta diversity that was significantly higher than in benign nodules, in blood and tumor.

Per the original methods: CDR3 was compared across clinicopathological groups, and the resulting differences were used to build a distant-metastasis classifier for papillary thyroid cancer. TCRdb reassembled clones from the PCR reads with MiXCR. TCRdb's processing, not the study's, gives the V and J calls here. The data show approximately 13,000 clones, roughly 12% seen once. There were no patients who had received any treatment before thyroid surgery. The CDR3 has 14 residues. Germline loops: CDR1 LNHDA, CDR2 SQIVND (reference sequence). This clone occurred many times. The antigen is undetermined. One junction end does not reproduce the germline sequence, and a read error may be involved.

This chain uses TRBV19 with TRBJ2-1; D may correspond to TRBD1 or TRBD2 (6 bases each). Sequencing was done on a sample of blood. The receptor comes from a female donor with papillary thyroid cancer or a benign thyroid nodule (not recorded which). Some clones in this sample may be carry-over from other donors' samples. The CDR3 nucleotides read TGTGCCAGTAGTACGCGGGACACCTACAGTGAGCAGTTCTTC. The encoded protein is CASSTRDTYSEQFF.